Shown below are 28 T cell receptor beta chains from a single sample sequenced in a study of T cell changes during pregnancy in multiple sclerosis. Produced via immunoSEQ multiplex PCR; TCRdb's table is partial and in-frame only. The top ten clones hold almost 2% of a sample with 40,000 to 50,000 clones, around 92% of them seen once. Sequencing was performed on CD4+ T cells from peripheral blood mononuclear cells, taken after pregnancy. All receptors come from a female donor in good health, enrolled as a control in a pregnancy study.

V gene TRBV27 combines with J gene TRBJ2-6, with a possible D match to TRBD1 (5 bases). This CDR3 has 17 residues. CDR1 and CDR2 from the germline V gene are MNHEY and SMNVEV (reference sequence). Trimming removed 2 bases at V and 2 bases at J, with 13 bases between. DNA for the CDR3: TGTGCCAGCAGTTTACAGGGCCTTTCCCCTGGGGCCAACGTCCTGACTTTC. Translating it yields CASSLQGLSPGANVLTF.

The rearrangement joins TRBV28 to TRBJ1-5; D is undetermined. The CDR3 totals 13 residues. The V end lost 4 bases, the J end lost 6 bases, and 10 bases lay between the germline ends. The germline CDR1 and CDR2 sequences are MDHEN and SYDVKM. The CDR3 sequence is CASSSRQAQPQHF. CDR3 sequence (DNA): TGTGCCAGCAGTTCGCGACAAGCTCAGCCCCAGCATTTT. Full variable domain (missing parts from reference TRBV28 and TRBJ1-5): DVKVTQSSRYLVKRTGEKVFLECVQDMDHENMFWYRQDPGLGLRLIYFSYDVKMKEKGDIPEGYSVSREKKERFSLILESASTNQTSMYLCASSSRQAQPQHFGDGTRLSIL.

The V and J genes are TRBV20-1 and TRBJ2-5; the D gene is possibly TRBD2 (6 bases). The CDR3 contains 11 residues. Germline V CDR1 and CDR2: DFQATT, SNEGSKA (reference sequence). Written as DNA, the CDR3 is TGCGGGGCTAGCGTACAAGAGACCCAGTACTTC. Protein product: CGASVQETQYF.

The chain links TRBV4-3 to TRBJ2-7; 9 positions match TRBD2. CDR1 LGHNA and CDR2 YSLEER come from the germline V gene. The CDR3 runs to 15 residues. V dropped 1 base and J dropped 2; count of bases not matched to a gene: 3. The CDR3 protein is CASSQVLAGTYEQYF. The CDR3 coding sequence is TGCGCCAGCAGCCAAGTGCTAGCGGGAACCTACGAGCAGTACTTC.

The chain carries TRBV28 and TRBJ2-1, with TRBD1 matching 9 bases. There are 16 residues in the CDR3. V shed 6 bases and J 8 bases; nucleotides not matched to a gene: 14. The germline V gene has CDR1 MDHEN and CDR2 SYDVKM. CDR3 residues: CASSAGGTGFVDEQFF. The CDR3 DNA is TGTGCCAGCAGCGCAGGAGGGACAGGGTTCGTCGATGAGCAGTTCTTC. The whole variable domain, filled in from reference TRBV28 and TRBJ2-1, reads DVKVTQSSRYLVKRTGEKVFLECVQDMDHENMFWYRQDPGLGLRLIYFSYDVKMKEKGDIPEGYSVSREKKERFSLILESASTNQTSMYLCASSAGGTGFVDEQFFGPGTRLTVL.

DNA of the CDR3: TGTGCCAGCAGTGAAGCCCTAGCGGGGGGCCCCTACAATGAGCAGTTCTTC. This translates into CASSEALAGGPYNEQFF. The V gene is TRBV6-1, the J gene TRBJ2-1, with 11 bases identical to TRBD2. Germline trimming cut 0 bases from V and 2 bases from J; bases unmatched to any gene: 3. There are 17 residues in the CDR3. CDR1 and CDR2 from the germline V gene are MNHNS and SASEGT.

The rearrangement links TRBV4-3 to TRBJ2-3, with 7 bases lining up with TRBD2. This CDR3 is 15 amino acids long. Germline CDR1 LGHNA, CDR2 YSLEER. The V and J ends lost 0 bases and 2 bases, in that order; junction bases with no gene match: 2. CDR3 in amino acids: CASSQERGTTDTQYF. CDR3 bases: TGCGCCAGCAGCCAAGAGCGGGGGACCACAGATACGCAGTATTTT.

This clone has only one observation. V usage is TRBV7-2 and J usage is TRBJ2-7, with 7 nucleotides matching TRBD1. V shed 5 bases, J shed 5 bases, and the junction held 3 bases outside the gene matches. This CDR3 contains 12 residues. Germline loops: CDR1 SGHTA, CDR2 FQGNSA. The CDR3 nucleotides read TGTGCCAGCAGCGTGCAGGGGGACGAGCAGTACTTC. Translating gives CASSVQGDEQYF. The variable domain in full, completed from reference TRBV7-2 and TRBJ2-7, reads GAGVSQSPSNKVTEKGKDVELRCDPISGHTALYWYRQSLGQGLEFLIYFQGNSAPDKSGLPSDRFSAERTGGSVSTLTIQRTQQEDSAVYLCASSVQGDEQYFGPGTRLTVT.

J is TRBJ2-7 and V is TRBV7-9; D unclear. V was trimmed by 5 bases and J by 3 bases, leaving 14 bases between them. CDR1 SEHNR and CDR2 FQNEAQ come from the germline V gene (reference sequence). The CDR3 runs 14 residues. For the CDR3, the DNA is TGTGCCAGCAGCCTGACATTGACCGACTACGAGCAGTACTTC. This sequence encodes CASSLTLTDYEQYF.

CDR3 amino acids: CSVETSGGGDTQYF. Here the CDR3 DNA reads TGCAGCGTTGAAACTAGCGGGGGGGGAGATACGCAGTATTTT. The rearrangement uses TRBV29-1 and TRBJ2-3, with 13 positions matching TRBD2. The CDR3 sequence is 14 residues long. The junction had 1 base not matched to a gene; V was cut back by 2 bases and J by 5 bases. CDR1 SQVTM and CDR2 ANQGSEA come from the germline V gene.

CDR3 DNA sequence: TGTGCTAGTGGTCCGAGCGGGAGCACCGGGGAGCTGTTTTTT. This translates into CASGPSGSTGELFF. V usage is TRBV12-5 and J usage is TRBJ2-2, with 8 bases matching TRBD2. With V trimmed by 5 bases and J by 4 bases, 3 bases remained unmatched. The germline V gene encodes CDR1 LGHNT and CDR2 FRNRAP. The length of the CDR3 is 14 residues.

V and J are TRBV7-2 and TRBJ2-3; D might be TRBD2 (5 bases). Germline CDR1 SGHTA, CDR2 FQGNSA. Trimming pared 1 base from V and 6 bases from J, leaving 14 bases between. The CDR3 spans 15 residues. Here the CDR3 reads CASSLEVGVGDTQYF. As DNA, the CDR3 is TGTGCCAGCAGCTTAGAAGTGGGAGTAGGGGATACGCAGTATTTT.

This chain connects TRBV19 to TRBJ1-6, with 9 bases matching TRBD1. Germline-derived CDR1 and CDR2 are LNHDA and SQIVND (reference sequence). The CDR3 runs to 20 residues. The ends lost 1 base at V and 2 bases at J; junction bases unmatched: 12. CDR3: CASSIVGTGTPSTYNSPLHF. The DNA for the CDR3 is TGTGCCAGTAGTATAGTCGGGACAGGGACCCCTTCAACCTATAATTCACCCCTCCACTTT.

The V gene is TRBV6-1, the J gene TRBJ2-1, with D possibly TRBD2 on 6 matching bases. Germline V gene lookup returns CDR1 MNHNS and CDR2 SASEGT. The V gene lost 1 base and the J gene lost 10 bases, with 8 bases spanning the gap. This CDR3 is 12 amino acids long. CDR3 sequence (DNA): TGTGCCAGCAGTGAAGGGGCGGGGGAGCAGTTCTTC. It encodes CASSEGAGEQFF.

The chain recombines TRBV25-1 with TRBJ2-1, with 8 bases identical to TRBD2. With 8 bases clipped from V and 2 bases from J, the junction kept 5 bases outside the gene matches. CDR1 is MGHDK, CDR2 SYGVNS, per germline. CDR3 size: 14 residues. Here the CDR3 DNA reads TGTGCCAGCGGAGCGGGGGCACCCTACAATGAGCAGTTCTTC. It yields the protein CASGAGAPYNEQFF.

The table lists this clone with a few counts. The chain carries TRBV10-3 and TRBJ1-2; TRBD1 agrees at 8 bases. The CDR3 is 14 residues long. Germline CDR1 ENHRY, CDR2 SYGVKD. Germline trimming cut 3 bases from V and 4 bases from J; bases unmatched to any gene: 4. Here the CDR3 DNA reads TGTGCCATCAGTGACCGACAGGGGAGCTATGGCTACACCTTC. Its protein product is CAISDRQGSYGYTF.

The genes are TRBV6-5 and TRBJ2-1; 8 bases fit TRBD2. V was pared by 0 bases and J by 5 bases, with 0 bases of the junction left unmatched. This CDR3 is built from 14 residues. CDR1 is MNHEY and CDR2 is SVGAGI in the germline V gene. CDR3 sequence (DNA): TGTGCCAGCAGTTACTCGACTAGCGACAATGAGCAGTTCTTC. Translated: CASSYSTSDNEQFF.

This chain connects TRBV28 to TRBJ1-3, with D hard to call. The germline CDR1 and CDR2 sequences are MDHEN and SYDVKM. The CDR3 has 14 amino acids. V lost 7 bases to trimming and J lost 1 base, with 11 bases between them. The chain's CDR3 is CASILGGSGNTIYF. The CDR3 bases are TGTGCCAGCATCCTCGGAGGGTCTGGAAACACCATATATTTT.

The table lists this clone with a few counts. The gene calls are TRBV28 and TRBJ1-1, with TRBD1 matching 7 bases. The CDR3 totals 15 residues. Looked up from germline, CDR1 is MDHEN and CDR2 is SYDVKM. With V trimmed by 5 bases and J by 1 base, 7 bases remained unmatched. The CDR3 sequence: CASSLLGQKNTEAFF. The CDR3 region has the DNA TGTGCCAGCAGTCTCTTGGGACAGAAGAACACTGAAGCTTTCTTT.

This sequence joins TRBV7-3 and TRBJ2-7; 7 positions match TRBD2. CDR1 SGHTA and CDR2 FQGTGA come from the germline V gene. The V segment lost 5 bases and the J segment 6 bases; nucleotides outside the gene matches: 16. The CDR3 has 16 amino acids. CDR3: CASSAQAGTGGGEQYF. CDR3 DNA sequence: TGTGCCAGCAGCGCACAAGCCGGGACGGGAGGTGGCGAGCAGTACTTC. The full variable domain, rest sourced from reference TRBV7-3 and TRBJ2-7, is GAGVSQTPSNKVTEKGKYVELRCDPISGHTALYWYRQSLGQGPEFLIYFQGTGAADDSGLPNDRFFAVRPEGSVSTLKIQRTERGDSAVYLCASSAQAGTGGGEQYFGPGTRLTVT.

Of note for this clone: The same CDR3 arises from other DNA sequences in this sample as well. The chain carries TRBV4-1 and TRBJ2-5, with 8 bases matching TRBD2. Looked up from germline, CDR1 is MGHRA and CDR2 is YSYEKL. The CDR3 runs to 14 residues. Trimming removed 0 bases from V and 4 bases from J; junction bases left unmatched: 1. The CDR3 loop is CASSQDGLAETQYF. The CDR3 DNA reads TGCGCCAGCAGCCAAGATGGACTAGCAGAGACCCAGTACTTC.

In DNA form, the CDR3 reads TGCGCCAGCAGCCAAGAATATTTAGTTTATGAGCAGTTCTTC. It yields the protein CASSQEYLVYEQFF. The chain recombines TRBV4-3 with TRBJ2-1, with unresolved D. Germline loops: CDR1 LGHNA, CDR2 YSLEER. The V and J ends lost 0 bases and 8 bases respectively, with 11 bases between them. The CDR3 consists of 14 residues.

CDR3 sequence reads: CASSGTGDQPQHF. CDR3 nucleotide sequence: TGTGCCAGCTCAGGGACAGGGGATCAGCCCCAGCATTTT. This chain joins TRBV18 and TRBJ1-5; 10 bases match TRBD1. This CDR3 is built from 13 residues. Germline V lookup: CDR1 KGHSH, CDR2 LQKENI. Trimming took 5 bases from V and 5 from J; bases not matched to a gene: 0.

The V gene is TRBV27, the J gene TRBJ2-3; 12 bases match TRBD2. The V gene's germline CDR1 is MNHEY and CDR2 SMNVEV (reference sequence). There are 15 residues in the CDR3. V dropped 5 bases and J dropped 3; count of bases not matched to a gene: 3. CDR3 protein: CASSPGLAGTDTQYF. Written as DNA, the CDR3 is TGTGCCAGCAGTCCAGGACTAGCGGGGACAGATACGCAGTATTTT.

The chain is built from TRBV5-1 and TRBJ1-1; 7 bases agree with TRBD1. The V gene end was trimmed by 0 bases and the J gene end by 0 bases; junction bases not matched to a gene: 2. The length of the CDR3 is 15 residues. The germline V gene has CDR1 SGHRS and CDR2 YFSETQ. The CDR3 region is CASSLGGTVNTEAFF. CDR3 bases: TGCGCCAGCAGCTTGGGGGGGACAGTGAACACTGAAGCTTTCTTT.

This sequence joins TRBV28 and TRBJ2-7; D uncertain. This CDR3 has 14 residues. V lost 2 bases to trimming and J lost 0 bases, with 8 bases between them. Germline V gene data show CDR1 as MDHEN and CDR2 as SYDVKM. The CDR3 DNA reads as TGTGCCAGCAGTTTAGACATGAGCTCCTACGAGCAGTACTTC. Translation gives CASSLDMSSYEQYF.

The CDR3 nucleotides are TGTGCCAGCAGCGGCAGGGTCTACGAGCAGTACTTC. It specifies CASSGRVYEQYF. The chain has TRBV5-5 and TRBJ2-7; the D gene is possibly TRBD1 (5 bases). V lost 4 bases, J lost 3 bases, and 8 bases lay in between. Germline-derived CDR1 and CDR2 are SGHKS and YYEKEE (reference sequence). There are 12 residues in the CDR3.

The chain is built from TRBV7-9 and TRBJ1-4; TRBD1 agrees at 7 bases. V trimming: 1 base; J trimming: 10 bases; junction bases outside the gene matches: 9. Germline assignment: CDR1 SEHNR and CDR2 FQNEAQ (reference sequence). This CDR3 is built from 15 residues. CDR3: CASSLGAGGARKLFF. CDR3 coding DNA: TGTGCCAGCAGCTTAGGAGCAGGGGGAGCTCGAAAACTGTTTTTT.